This T cell receptor beta chain was documented in a study of blood T cell repertoires in COVID-19. In the study overall: Italy, Spain and the United States were the sources of the convalescent and acute COVID-19 samples. T cells, B-cell-depleted T cells, or PBMCs provided the cDNA or gDNA that served as material.

Per the authors' pipeline: Cell counts per sample came from amplifying reference gene primers. The assay was immunoSEQ multiplex PCR, and TCRdb's table has in-frame clones only and misses some. Clone size and the V and J calls come from that table; the DNA yielded D and trimming. The sample includes under 450,000 clones, roughly 86% of them seen just once. Recovered status in Cohort 3 required two negative PCRs, clearance, or symptom resolution. The CDR3 is 16 residues long. V lost 3 bases to trimming and J lost 1 base; unmatched junction nucleotides: 2. Germline CDR1 and CDR2: WNHNN and SYGVQD (reference sequence).

The sequencing sample was made of PBMCs or T cells enriched from blood (not recorded which). The J gene is TRBJ2-1, the V gene TRBV10-1; 11 nucleotides match TRBD1. The clonotype comes from a young man who had recovered from COVID-19. The CDR3 is CASSDGTGGSYNEQFF. The CDR3 DNA follows: TGCGCCAGCAGTGATGGGACAGGGGGATCCTACAATGAGCAGTTCTTC.